The 8 T cell receptor beta chains given below trace back to one sample, sequenced in a study of cytomegalovirus exposure and HLA in healthy donors. PCR was performed using 60 Vbeta and 13 Jbeta primers. Profiling relied on immunoSEQ multiplex PCR, and the TCRdb table lists in-frame clones only, not all of them. The table includes under 65,000 clones, roughly 75% detected once. Sequenced sample: PBMCs. The receptors shown here come from a man aged 30 to 45 in good health and CMV-seropositive.

This chain joins TRBV5-1 and TRBJ2-1; D uncertain. The germline V gene has CDR1 SGHRS and CDR2 YFSETQ. V was clipped by 4 bases and J by 0 bases, with 11 bases between them. The CDR3 is made up of 15 amino acids. CDR3 sequence reads: CASSPGSYSYNEQFF. The CDR3 region has the DNA TGCGCCAGCAGCCCCGGTTCGTACTCCTACAATGAGCAGTTCTTC.

The rearrangement links TRBV28 to TRBJ1-5; 9 nucleotides match TRBD1. J lost 2 bases, V lost 1 base, and 12 bases had no gene match. The CDR3 length is 19 residues. Germline V gene sequence: CDR1 MDHEN, CDR2 SYDVKM. DNA of the CDR3: TGTGCCAGCAGTTTATTCTGGGGACAGGGTGTTGGGCGCAATCAGCCCCAGCATTTT. Amino acids: CASSLFWGQGVGRNQPQHF.

The V and J genes are TRBV19 and TRBJ1-1; the match to TRBD1 covers 8 bases. In germline, CDR1 is LNHDA, CDR2 SQIVND (reference sequence). V was pared by 6 bases and J by 3 bases, with 3 bases of the junction left unmatched. This CDR3 is 13 amino acids long. The CDR3 DNA reads as TGTGCCAGTAGCACGACAGGGGACACTGAAGCTTTCTTT. It translates to CASSTTGDTEAFF.

As regards this clone: This sample also contains other DNA sequences that code for the same CDR3. This sequence joins TRBV7-9 and TRBJ1-3; no firm D call. The CDR3 is 14 residues long. V gave up 4 bases and J gave up 2 bases, with 9 bases separating them. Germline-derived CDR1 and CDR2 are SEHNR and FQNEAQ (reference sequence). The CDR3: CASSSLSTGNTIYF. In DNA, the CDR3 is TGTGCCAGCAGCTCCCTATCGACTGGAAACACCATATATTTT.

The rearrangement joins TRBV7-2 to TRBJ2-1, with no clear D. V shed 2 bases and J shed 6 bases, with 2 bases lying between them. This CDR3 contains 11 residues. The germline CDR1 and CDR2 sequences are SGHTA and FQGNSA. The CDR3 DNA follows: TGTGCCAGCAGCTTACTCAATGAGCAGTTCTTC. The encoded protein is CASSLLNEQFF.

This clone occurred a few times. CDR3 protein: CASSISGTRAEQYF. In DNA form, the CDR3 reads TGTGCCAGCAGTATCTCCGGGACTAGAGCCGAGCAGTACTTC. The chain links TRBV27 to TRBJ2-7; TRBD2 matches 8 bases. Looked up from germline, CDR1 is MNHEY and CDR2 is SMNVEV (reference sequence). With V trimmed by 5 bases and J by 6 bases, 9 bases remained unmatched. CDR3 size: 14 residues.

This chain links TRBV5-1 with TRBJ2-1; possibly TRBD1 for D (6 bases). With 0 bases removed from V and 2 bases from J, the gap between germline ends came to 9 bases. Per germline, CDR1 SGHRS and CDR2 YFSETQ. The CDR3 runs 15 residues. The chain's CDR3 is CASSLVPGAYNEQFF. Written as DNA, the CDR3 is TGCGCCAGCAGCTTGGTGCCAGGGGCCTACAATGAGCAGTTCTTC. The variable domain in full, completed from reference TRBV5-1 and TRBJ2-1, reads KAGVTQTPRYLIKTRGQQVTLSCSPISGHRSVSWYQQTPGQGLQFLFEYFSETQRNKGNFPGRFSGRQFSNSRSEMNVSTLELGDSALYLCASSLVPGAYNEQFFGPGTRLTVL.

This clone was seen only a few times. The J gene is TRBJ1-1, the V gene TRBV6-5, with unresolved D. V lost 5 bases to trimming and J lost 1 base, with 11 bases between them. The CDR3 length is 14 residues. From germline, CDR1 is MNHEY and CDR2 SVGAGI. CDR3 DNA sequence: TGTGCCAGCAGTCCAAACCTCGGGAACACTGAAGCTTTCTTT. This sequence encodes CASSPNLGNTEAFF.